A single sample is the source of the 13 T cell receptor beta chains below, sequenced in a study of Ad26.COV2.S vaccination and SARS-CoV-2 variants. The repertoire was sequenced with immunoSEQ multiplex PCR; TCRdb's copy has only in-frame clones and lacks some. Among hundreds of thousands of clones listed, about 92% were seen once. The sample here was peripheral blood, taken after recovery from COVID-19. The receptors come from a human donor who had recovered from COVID-19.

V gene TRBV6-6 combines with J gene TRBJ1-1; weak D call: TRBD1 (6 bases). V was pared by 7 bases and J by 2 bases, with 11 bases between. Germline CDR1 and CDR2: MNHNY and SVGAGI (reference sequence). The CDR3 spans 13 residues. The CDR3 DNA reads as TGTGCCAGCAAAGGGGGGGTTAACACTGAAGCTTTCTTT. Translating it yields CASKGGVNTEAFF.

V is TRBV2 and J is TRBJ2-3; 8 nucleotides line up with TRBD1. Unmatched junction bases numbered 6, after V lost 4 bases and J lost 6 bases. Germline V gene sequence: CDR1 SNHLY, CDR2 FYNNEI. CDR3 size: 14 residues. In DNA form, the CDR3 reads TGTGCCAGCAGTGTCAACAGGGGGACCGATACGCAGTATTTT. Protein sequence: CASSVNRGTDTQYF.

The chain has TRBV7-9 and TRBJ1-5; TRBD1 agrees at 8 bases. The germline V gene has CDR1 SEHNR and CDR2 FQNEAQ (reference sequence). The CDR3 covers 16 residues. Trimming at V came to 5 bases and at J to 7 bases, leaving 13 bases not matched to a gene. DNA for the CDR3: TGTGCCAGCAGCGGTCCAGACAGGGGAACGGAACAGCCCCAGCATTTT. Protein: CASSGPDRGTEQPQHF. Supplemented by reference TRBV7-9 and TRBJ1-5, the full variable domain reads DTGVSQNPRHKITKRGQNVTFRCDPISEHNRLYWYRQTLGQGPEFLTYFQNEAQLEKSRLLSDRFSAERPKGSFSTLEIQRTEQGDSAMYLCASSGPDRGTEQPQHFGDGTRLSIL.

In regard to this clone: The junction differs from germline at one of its ends, possibly a read error. The rearrangement links TRBV7-7 to TRBJ2-2, with TRBD1 matching over 8 bases. The length of the CDR3 is 15 residues. CDR1 is SSHAT and CDR2 is FNYEAQ in the germline V gene (reference sequence). The chain's CDR3 is CASSPTGEAGGELFF. The CDR3 DNA reads as TGTGCTAGCAGCCCGACAGGGGAAGCGGGCGGGGAGCTGTTTTTT.

This clone occurred once. For the CDR3, the DNA is TGTGCCAGTAGTGGGCAAGACAGGGGCACAGATACGCAGTATTTT. Encoded protein: CASSGQDRGTDTQYF. This chain joins TRBV19 and TRBJ2-3, with TRBD1 identical over 7 bases. The J segment lost 1 base and the V segment lost 5 bases, leaving 6 bases of the junction unmatched. Germline V gives CDR1 LNHDA, CDR2 SQIVND (reference sequence). The CDR3 runs to 15 residues.

The chain links TRBV29-1 to TRBJ2-5; the D call may be TRBD1 or TRBD2 (5 bases each). CDR3 length: 13 amino acids. Germline V gives CDR1 SQVTM, CDR2 ANQGSEA. Trimming pared 3 bases from V and 5 bases from J, leaving 13 bases between. The CDR3 sequence: CSVDTRAGETQYF. CDR3 nucleotide sequence: TGCAGCGTTGACACGAGGGCAGGGGAGACCCAGTACTTC.

The chain recombines TRBV6-4 with TRBJ1-2; D is unclear. Trimming pared 0 bases from V and 4 bases from J, leaving 18 bases between. This CDR3 has 17 residues. Germline CDR1 is MRHNA and CDR2 is SNTAGT. As DNA, the CDR3 is TGTGCCAGCAGTGACTCGAGTGGGTCGGGGTTTCTCTATGGCTACACCTTC. Translated, it gives CASSDSSGSGFLYGYTF.

The chain links TRBV7-9 to TRBJ1-2; maybe TRBD1 (5 bases). V dropped 6 bases and J dropped 8 bases, with 16 bases sitting between them. This CDR3 is 13 amino acids long. Germline lookup yields CDR1 SEHNR and CDR2 FQNEAQ (reference sequence). The CDR3 is CASSSPRAQGYTF. Here the CDR3 DNA reads TGTGCCAGCAGTTCCCCCAGGGCACAAGGCTACACCTTC.

This clone was counted once. J is TRBJ1-2 and V is TRBV6-5; D might be TRBD1 (5 bases). V was trimmed by 6 bases and J by 3 bases, leaving 8 bases between them. Germline values: CDR1 MNHEY, CDR2 SVGAGI. CDR3 length equals 12 residues. The CDR3 nucleotides are TGTGCCAGCAGGGGGGGGTACTATGGCTACACCTTC. Its translation is CASRGGYYGYTF.

This chain connects TRBV19 to TRBJ2-1, with D unclear. Germline V CDR1 and CDR2: LNHDA, SQIVND (reference sequence). V was cut by 9 bases and J by 8 bases, with 14 bases left in between. The CDR3 totals 12 residues. In DNA form, the CDR3 reads TGTGCCAGCAGAGCGCTTAGTGATGAGCAGTTCTTC. It codes for CASRALSDEQFF.

The rearrangement uses TRBV5-1 and TRBJ1-1; the D is unclear. Germline-derived CDR1 and CDR2 are SGHRS and YFSETQ. This CDR3 has 15 residues. V dropped 2 bases and J dropped 5 bases, with 16 bases sitting between them. CDR3 bases: TGCGCCAGCAGCTTCGGCGGGGTAGGTTATACTGAAGCTTTCTTT. This translates into CASSFGGVGYTEAFF.

The chain recombines TRBV27 with TRBJ2-7; TRBD2 is a possible D gene (6 bases). This CDR3 region has 13 residues. Trimming cost V 6 bases and J 3 bases, with 12 bases left between them. CDR1 and CDR2 from the germline V gene are MNHEY and SMNVEV (reference sequence). Here the CDR3 reads CASSPGLRYEQYF. The CDR3 nucleotides are TGTGCCAGCAGCCCGGGACTCCGCTACGAGCAGTACTTC.

This chain connects TRBV6-1 to TRBJ2-1; 9 nucleotides align to TRBD2. The J segment lost 7 bases and the V segment lost 3 bases, leaving 7 bases of the junction unmatched. CDR3 length: 15 amino acids. The V gene's germline CDR1 is MNHNS and CDR2 SASEGT. CDR3 sequence (DNA): TGTGCCAGCAGTGAGTGGAGCGGGGGGACGAATGAGCAGTTCTTC. It yields the protein CASSEWSGGTNEQFF.